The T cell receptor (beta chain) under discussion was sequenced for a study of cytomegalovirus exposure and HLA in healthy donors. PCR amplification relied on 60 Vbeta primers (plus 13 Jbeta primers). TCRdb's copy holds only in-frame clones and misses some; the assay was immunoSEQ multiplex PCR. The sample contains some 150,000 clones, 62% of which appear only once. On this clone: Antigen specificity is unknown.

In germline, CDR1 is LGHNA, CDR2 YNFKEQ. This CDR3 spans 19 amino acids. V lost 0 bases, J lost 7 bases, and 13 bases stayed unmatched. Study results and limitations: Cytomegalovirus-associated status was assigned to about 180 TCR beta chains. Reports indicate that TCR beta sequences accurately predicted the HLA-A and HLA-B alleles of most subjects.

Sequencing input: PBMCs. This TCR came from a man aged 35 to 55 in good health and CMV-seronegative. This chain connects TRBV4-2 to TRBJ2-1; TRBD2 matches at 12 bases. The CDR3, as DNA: TGTGCCAGCAGCCAAGATTATTTTTTGAGACTAGCGGGAGAGAATGAGCAGTTCTTC. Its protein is CASSQDYFLRLAGENEQFF.